This record concerns one T cell receptor beta chain sequence. Distinct nucleotide sequences in the sample also encode this CDR3. The CDR3 is made up of 13 amino acids. Germline V gene lookup returns CDR1 MGHDK and CDR2 SYGVNS. V was pared by 1 base and J by 2 bases, with 6 bases between. RNA extraction was followed by reverse transcription into cDNA, which acted as the sequencing template. The data were produced by immunoSEQ multiplex PCR, yet TCRdb's version contains in-frame clones alone and is incomplete. This repertoire shows under 150,000 clones, around 63% found once; its top ten account for around 5.7%. The record originates from a study of CD8+ T cells in alopecia areata. Across the study: Tofacitinib administration to treated patients was oral, at 5 to 10 mg twice daily.

Treatment here: oral pan-JAK inhibitor, 5-10 mg twice daily. This sample comprised CD4+ T cells sorted from blood, obtained at week 4, from a patient treated with tofacitinib. The V gene is TRBV25-1, the J gene TRBJ2-7, with a weak D call TRBD2 (6 bases). This receptor was taken from a human donor with alopecia areata. The CDR3 sequence is CASSESGAYEQYF. The CDR3 nucleotides read TGTGCCAGCAGTGAATCGGGGGCCTACGAGCAGTACTTC.